The TCR beta chain under discussion was sequenced for a study of T-cell reconstitution after alpha-beta-depleted transplantation in children. This clonotype was counted only a few times. Its antigen is unknown. Study-level results: Some patients' high day-60 TCRbeta diversity was attributed to recipient cells surviving conditioning. One year after transplant, T-cell counts and diversity came mostly from newly produced T cells.

Germline CDR1 reads SGHTA; CDR2 reads FQGTGA. The CDR3 runs to 16 residues. V lost 4 bases and J 3 bases, leaving 17 bases between the germline ends. Library preparation (for TCRbeta) was performed with unique molecular identifiers. Using its own MiXCR run on the PCR reads, TCRdb lists one record per CDR3 protein. The profile shows fewer than 550,000 distinct CDR3 sequences, more than 9.5% of them singletons. This TCR was sampled from a female patient aged 2-9 years who had a stem cell transplant for aplastic anemia, so the T cells may come from the graft donor. This chain joins TRBV7-3 and TRBJ2-3; tentative D call: TRBD1 (5 bases). Sequenced material: PBMCs, mostly from graft donor cells, taken 180 days after TCRalphabeta/CD19-depleted stem cell transplant. CDR3 DNA: TGTGCCAGCAGCTCGCAAGGGGCACTCGGTACAGATACGCAGTATTTT. It yields the protein CASSSQGALGTDTQYF. Drawing the rest from reference TRBV7-3 and TRBJ2-3, the complete variable domain is GAGVSQTPSNKVTEKGKYVELRCDPISGHTALYWYRQSLGQGPEFLIYFQGTGAADDSGLPNDRFFAVRPEGSVSTLKIQRTERGDSAVYLCASSSQGALGTDTQYFGPGTRLTVL.